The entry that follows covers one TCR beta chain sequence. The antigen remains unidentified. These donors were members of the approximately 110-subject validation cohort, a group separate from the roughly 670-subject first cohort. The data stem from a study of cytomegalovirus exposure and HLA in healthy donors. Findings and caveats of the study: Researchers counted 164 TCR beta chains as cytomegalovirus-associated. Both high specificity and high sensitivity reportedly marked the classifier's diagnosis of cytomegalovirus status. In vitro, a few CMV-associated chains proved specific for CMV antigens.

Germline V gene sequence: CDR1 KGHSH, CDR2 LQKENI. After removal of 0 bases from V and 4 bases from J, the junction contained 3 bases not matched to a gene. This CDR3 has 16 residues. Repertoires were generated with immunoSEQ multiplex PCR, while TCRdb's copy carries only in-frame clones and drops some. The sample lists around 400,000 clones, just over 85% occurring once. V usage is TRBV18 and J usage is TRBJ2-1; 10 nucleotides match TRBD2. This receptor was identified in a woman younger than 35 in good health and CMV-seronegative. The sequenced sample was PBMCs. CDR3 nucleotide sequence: TGTGCCAGCTCACCACCGGGACTAGCGTTATACAATGAGCAGTTCTTC. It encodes CASSPPGLALYNEQFF.